The 10 T cell receptor beta chains below all came from one sample that was sequenced in a study of shared clonotypes between healthy human individuals. Sequencing was performed with immunoSEQ multiplex PCR; in TCRdb, only in-frame clones are kept and a portion is missing. The sample yields around 480,000 clones, over 75% seen once. Sequenced input: PBMCs. All receptors derive from a woman in her 40s in good health. Some clones in this sample may be carry-over from other donors' samples.

The chain links TRBV5-8 to TRBJ1-2; 10 bases fit TRBD1. The V segment lost 4 bases and the J segment 4 bases; nucleotides outside the gene matches: 10. The CDR3 contains 16 residues. Germline CDR1 and CDR2: SGHTS and YDEGEE. CDR3 DNA sequence: TGTGCCAGCAGCCTATGGGGGACAGGGGATTCCTATGGCTACACCTTC. Translation: CASSLWGTGDSYGYTF.

The chain combines TRBV7-2 with TRBJ2-1; possibly TRBD2 for D (6 bases). CDR3 length equals 15 residues. Trimming shortened V by 1 base and J by 3 bases, and 10 bases separated the two germline ends. Germline CDR1 reads SGHTA; CDR2 reads FQGNSA. The CDR3: CASSLEPSDYNEQFF. CDR3 bases: TGTGCCAGCAGCTTAGAGCCTAGCGACTACAATGAGCAGTTCTTC. The full variable domain, with the rest looked up from reference TRBV7-2 and TRBJ2-1, is GAGVSQSPSNKVTEKGKDVELRCDPISGHTALYWYRQSLGQGLEFLIYFQGNSAPDKSGLPSDRFSAERTGGSVSTLTIQRTQQEDSAVYLCASSLEPSDYNEQFFGPGTRLTVL.

This clone appeared a single time. Here the CDR3 reads CSVATGGKDTQYF. The CDR3 DNA is TGCAGCGTTGCGACGGGAGGGAAAGATACGCAGTATTTT. This sequence joins TRBV29-1 and TRBJ2-3, with 8 bases that match TRBD2. This CDR3 region has 13 residues. With 4 bases clipped from V and 5 bases from J, the junction kept 5 bases outside the gene matches. Germline loops: CDR1 SQVTM, CDR2 ANQGSEA.

V usage is TRBV27 and J usage is TRBJ2-7, with D tentatively TRBD1 (5 bases). The V end was cut by 6 bases, the J end by 6 bases, with 18 bases between. Germline V CDR1 and CDR2: MNHEY, SMNVEV (reference sequence). This CDR3 spans 14 amino acids. The CDR3: CASSQGQGWGEQYF. The CDR3 coding sequence is TGTGCCAGCAGCCAAGGGCAGGGTTGGGGCGAGCAGTACTTC.

The V gene is TRBV28, the J gene TRBJ1-2; D is unclear. Germline CDR1 reads MDHEN; CDR2 reads SYDVKM. Trimming removed 4 bases at V and 4 bases at J, with 7 bases between. CDR3 length: 12 residues. CDR3 region: CASSSRAYGYTF. CDR3 coding DNA: TGTGCCAGCAGTTCTAGGGCCTATGGCTACACCTTC.

The chain recombines TRBV30 with TRBJ1-2; D gene ambiguous. CDR3 size: 14 residues. The V gene lost 5 bases and the J gene lost 4 bases, with 17 bases spanning the gap. CDR1 is GTSNPN and CDR2 is SVGIG in the germline V gene (reference sequence). The chain's CDR3 is CAWGKGTKGYGYTF. For the CDR3, the DNA is TGTGCCTGGGGTAAGGGAACAAAGGGCTATGGCTACACCTTC.

V and J are TRBV28 and TRBJ1-3, with 7 bases fitting TRBD1. The CDR3 sequence is 15 residues long. The germline gives CDR1 MDHEN, CDR2 SYDVKM. The V and J ends lost 6 bases and 3 bases, in that order; junction bases with no gene match: 8. CDR3 in amino acids: CASSPPAGGGNTIYF. CDR3 nucleotides: TGTGCCAGCAGCCCCCCGGCAGGGGGTGGAAACACCATATATTTT. Based on the CDR3 plus reference TRBV28 and TRBJ1-3, the full variable domain is DVKVTQSSRYLVKRTGEKVFLECVQDMDHENMFWYRQDPGLGLRLIYFSYDVKMKEKGDIPEGYSVSREKKERFSLILESASTNQTSMYLCASSPPAGGGNTIYFGEGSWLTVV.

This rearrangement joins TRBV11-2 to TRBJ2-7; 9 positions match TRBD2. This CDR3 spans 17 amino acids. The junction had 11 bases not matched to a gene; V was cut back by 5 bases and J by 0 bases. CDR1 and CDR2 (germline): SGHAT, FQNNGV. The CDR3 DNA sequence: TGTGCCAGCAGCGCAGGGGCTAGCGGGGCCCACTCCTACGAGCAGTACTTC. This sequence encodes CASSAGASGAHSYEQYF.

This clone occurred many times. V gene TRBV5-4 combines with J gene TRBJ2-6; TRBD2 aligns across 9 bases. This CDR3 has 18 amino acids. V trimming: 4 bases; J trimming: 4 bases; junction bases outside the gene matches: 12. The germline gives CDR1 SGHNT, CDR2 YYREEE (reference sequence). CDR3 loop: CASSPGLAGQRGANVLTF. The CDR3 nucleotides read TGTGCCAGCAGCCCGGGACTAGCCGGCCAGAGGGGGGCCAACGTCCTGACTTTC.

On this clone itself: Since a far larger clone is one base different, this is likely a read error. The sample carries other DNA sequences with the same CDR3. The J gene is TRBJ1-1, the V gene TRBV6-1; D is possibly TRBD1 (5 bases). Germline CDR1 is MNHNS and CDR2 is SASEGT. This CDR3 has 14 amino acids. CDR3: CASSEGEETAEAFF. The CDR3 bases are TGTGCCAGCAGCGAAGGGGAGGAGACAGCGGAAGCTTTCTTT.